Listed below are T cell receptor beta chains from one sample, sequenced in a study of cytomegalovirus exposure and HLA in healthy donors. Using immunoSEQ multiplex PCR, the repertoire was profiled, and TCRdb retains in-frame clones only, with some absent. The table lists 170,000 or so clones, more than 65% of them singletons. Source material: PBMCs. These TCRs come from a woman between 18 and 29 years old in good health and CMV-seropositive. CDR3s include the opening cysteine and the closing phenylalanine or tryptophan. A D gene is named only where the DNA matches it firmly. Clone size appears in some rows only: once, few, many, or a class for an expanded clone.

j_call,cdr3_length,v_call,d_call,clone_size,cdr3_aa,cdr3_nt
TRBJ2-7,14,TRBV27,TRBD1,-,CASRRQGAPYEQYF,TGTGCCAGCAGGCGACAGGGGGCCCCCTACGAGCAGTACTTC
TRBJ2-2,16,TRBV7-2,-,-,CASSLASRGNTGELFF,TGTGCCAGCAGCTTGGCTTCGCGGGGGAACACCGGGGAGCTGTTTTTT
TRBJ2-3,15,TRBV6-4,TRBD2,-,CASSTSGGATDTQYF,TGTGCCAGCTCCACTAGCGGGGGGGCGACAGATACGCAGTATTTT
TRBJ2-1,15,TRBV11-3,-,-,CASSLNQGIYNEQFF,TGTGCCAGCAGCTTAAATCAGGGGATTTACAATGAGCAGTTCTTC
TRBJ1-5,13,TRBV5-5,-,-,CASSSNKDQPQHF,TGTGCCAGCAGCTCCAACAAAGATCAGCCCCAGCATTTT
TRBJ1-1,15,TRBV30,TRBD1,-,CAWSEGTGGFTEAFF,TGTGCCTGGAGTGAAGGGACAGGGGGATTCACTGAAGCTTTCTTT
TRBJ1-1,14,TRBV7-8,-,-,CASSLRTGDTEAFF,TGTGCCAGCAGTTTGAGAACCGGGGACACTGAAGCTTTCTTT
TRBJ1-4,17,TRBV9,TRBD1,-,CASSAGTGGLTNEKLFF,TGTGCCAGCAGCGCCGGGACAGGGGGCCTGACTAATGAAAAACTGTTTTTT
TRBJ2-5,12,TRBV15,-,-,CATSRVAETQYF,TGTGCCACCAGCAGAGTAGCAGAGACCCAGTACTTC
TRBJ1-5,14,TRBV6-6,TRBD1,-,CASMMQGAGQPQHF,TGTGCCAGCATGATGCAGGGGGCAGGGCAGCCCCAGCATTTT
TRBJ1-3,15,TRBV25-1,-,-,CASSESTVSGNTIYF,TGTGCCAGCAGTGAATCAACGGTCTCTGGAAACACCATATATTTT
TRBJ2-3,15,TRBV9,-,-,CASSVVPQNTDTQYF,TGTGCCAGCAGCGTAGTGCCACAGAACACAGATACGCAGTATTTT
TRBJ2-5,14,TRBV7-2,TRBD2,-,CASSSGGSAGTQYF,TGTGCCAGCAGCTCGGGAGGGTCCGCTGGGACCCAGTACTTC
TRBJ2-4,17,TRBV4-3,TRBD2,-,CASSQDPSGGLKNIQYF,TGCGCCAGCAGCCAAGATCCTAGCGGGGGCCTTAAAAACATTCAGTACTTC
TRBJ2-7,13,TRBV13,TRBD1,-,CASSSTTGDEQYF,TGTGCCAGCAGCTCCACGACAGGGGACGAGCAGTACTTC
TRBJ1-2,14,TRBV6-5,-,-,CASSYETQQDSYTF,TGTGCCAGCAGTTACGAGACCCAACAGGATAGCTACACCTTC
TRBJ2-3,15,TRBV4-1,-,-,CASSPWGLLTDTQYF,TGCGCCAGCAGCCCATGGGGGCTGCTCACAGATACGCAGTATTTT
TRBJ2-1,16,TRBV4-1,TRBD1,-,CASSQESGTGGNEQFF,TGCGCCAGCAGCCAAGAGTCCGGGACAGGGGGCAATGAGCAGTTCTTC
TRBJ1-5,15,TRBV7-9,-,few,CASSAVGGGTQPQHF,TGTGCCAGCAGCGCGGTTGGGGGAGGAACTCAGCCCCAGCATTTT
TRBJ2-5,13,TRBV2,TRBD2,-,CASIHLAEETQYF,TGTGCCAGCATCCATCTAGCGGAAGAGACCCAGTACTTC
TRBJ1-6,16,TRBV27,-,-,CASMIRGGSYNSPLHF,TGTGCCAGCATGATACGGGGGGGCTCCTATAATTCACCCCTCCACTTT
TRBJ2-5,15,TRBV25-1,-,-,CASSAGTGKGETQYF,TGTGCCAGCAGTGCCGGGACTGGGAAAGGAGAGACCCAGTACTTC
TRBJ2-5,15,TRBV2,-,-,CASKGDGAHQETQYF,TGTGCCAGCAAGGGCGATGGGGCACACCAAGAGACCCAGTACTTC
TRBJ1-6,16,TRBV13,-,-,CASSETGNLYNSPLHF,TGTGCCAGCAGTGAAACCGGGAACCTCTATAATTCACCCCTCCACTTT
TRBJ2-2,14,TRBV27,-,-,CASSFSKNTGELFF,TGTGCCAGCAGTTTTTCTAAGAACACCGGGGAGCTGTTTTTT
TRBJ2-1,12,TRBV11-3,-,-,CASSLSPGEQFF,TGTGCCAGCAGCTTATCTCCCGGGGAGCAGTTCTTC
TRBJ1-1,14,TRBV4-3,-,-,CASSQGSVNTEAFF,TGCGCCAGCAGCCAAGGTTCAGTGAACACTGAAGCTTTCTTT
TRBJ2-7,16,TRBV2,-,once,CASSVWWVGHLYEQYF,TGTGCCAGCAGTGTGTGGTGGGTGGGACACCTCTACGAGCAGTACTTC
TRBJ2-3,17,TRBV6-1,TRBD1,once,CASSEGELAGGTNTQYF,TGTGCCAGCAGTGAAGGGGAACTGGCAGGGGGCACGAATACGCAGTATTTT
TRBJ2-7,12,TRBV18,-,-,CASSPAGDEQYF,TGTGCCAGCTCACCAGCAGGCGACGAGCAGTACTTC
TRBJ2-2,16,TRBV2,-,-,CASSKTGFANTGELFF,TGTGCCAGCAGCAAAACAGGGTTCGCGAACACCGGGGAGCTGTTTTTT
TRBJ2-1,14,TRBV7-9,-,-,CASSPVQGLNEQFF,TGTGCCAGCAGCCCAGTACAGGGTCTCAATGAGCAGTTCTTC
TRBJ1-5,14,TRBV9,TRBD1,-,CASSRGQSNQPQHF,TGTGCCAGCAGCCGGGGACAGAGCAATCAGCCCCAGCATTTT
TRBJ2-7,21,TRBV19,-,-,CASSTKYSQTRQGKGNYEQYF,TGTGCCAGTAGTACTAAGTACTCCCAAACAAGGCAGGGGAAGGGTAACTACGAGCAGTACTTC
TRBJ1-6,17,TRBV9,TRBD1,-,CASSEGQGVHEDSPLHF,TGTGCCAGCAGCGAGGGACAGGGGGTACATGAAGATTCACCCCTCCACTTT
TRBJ2-3,14,TRBV5-6,-,-,CASSLERLTDTQYF,TGTGCCAGCAGCTTGGAGCGCCTCACAGATACGCAGTATTTT
TRBJ2-3,15,TRBV5-1,-,once,CASSLEEGRPDTQYF,TGCGCCAGCAGCTTGGAGGAGGGTAGGCCAGATACGCAGTATTTT
TRBJ1-6,16,TRBV27,-,once,CASSLTGPDYNSPLHF,TGTGCCAGCAGTTTAACAGGGCCTGACTATAATTCACCCCTCCACTTT
TRBJ1-6,11,TRBV25-1,-,-,CASSGSSPLHF,TGTGCCAGCAGCGGTTCTTCACCCCTCCACTTT
TRBJ2-3,16,TRBV7-6,TRBD1,-,CASSVTGTGHTDTQYF,TGTGCCAGCAGCGTCACCGGGACAGGCCACACAGATACGCAGTATTTT
TRBJ2-7,16,TRBV19,-,-,CANPRQGGGPHWEQYF,TGTGCCAACCCCCGTCAGGGGGGCGGACCACATTGGGAGCAGTACTTC
TRBJ1-6,14,TRBV27,TRBD1,once,CASSPRDRSSPLHF,TGTGCCAGCAGTCCCCGGGACAGGAGTTCACCCCTCCACTTT
TRBJ2-7,11,TRBV20-1,-,once,CSAREKHEQYF,TGCAGTGCTAGAGAAAAGCACGAGCAGTACTTC
TRBJ2-1,13,TRBV18,-,-,CASSPQGHNEQFF,TGTGCCAGCTCACCACAGGGGCACAATGAGCAGTTCTTC
TRBJ1-5,13,TRBV6-6,-,-,CASSTGHNQPQHF,TGTGCCAGCAGTACGGGACATAATCAGCCCCAGCATTTT
TRBJ2-1,15,TRBV7-3,TRBD2,-,CASSPFVGGYNEQFF,TGTGCCAGCAGCCCATTTGTGGGGGGGTACAATGAGCAGTTCTTC
TRBJ1-1,14,TRBV6-1,-,-,CAARGRIMNTEAFF,TGTGCCGCCCGGGGTCGTATTATGAACACTGAAGCTTTCTTT
TRBJ2-1,18,TRBV4-1,TRBD2,-,CASSPGLAGGLSYNEQFF,TGCGCCAGCAGCCCGGGACTAGCGGGGGGACTCTCCTACAATGAGCAGTTCTTC
TRBJ2-7,12,TRBV5-5,-,few,CASSQANYEQYF,TGTGCCAGCAGTCAGGCCAACTACGAGCAGTACTTC
TRBJ2-5,13,TRBV27,-,-,CASRPDSQETQYF,TGTGCCAGCAGACCGGACAGTCAAGAGACCCAGTACTTC
TRBJ1-1,14,TRBV7-8,TRBD1,-,CASSSGTVDTEAFF,TGTGCCAGCAGCTCCGGGACAGTTGACACTGAAGCTTTCTTT
TRBJ1-6,18,TRBV27,TRBD1,once,CASSLGHRGSSYNSPLHF,TGTGCCAGCAGTTTAGGACACAGGGGGAGCTCCTATAATTCACCCCTCCACTTT
TRBJ1-3,15,TRBV18,-,-,CASSSSGSSGNTIYF,TGTGCCAGCTCATCCTCCGGGTCCTCTGGAAACACCATATATTTT
TRBJ2-5,14,TRBV5-4,-,-,CASSRDPGGETQYF,TGTGCCAGCAGCCGGGACCCCGGGGGAGAGACCCAGTACTTC